The 20 T cell receptor beta chains below all came from one sample that was sequenced in a study of T cells after posttransplantation cyclophosphamide. This table comes from immunoSEQ multiplex PCR, and its TCRdb copy is limited to in-frame clones, with some not included. Altogether 23,000 or so clones were found in the sample, and no singletons occur. A marrow graft followed busulfan-fludarabine conditioning, with cyclophosphamide on days +3 and +4. Sequenced material: PBMCs, taken after allogeneic stem cell transplant with posttransplant cyclophosphamide. These receptors were collected from a young adult male patient who received an allogeneic stem cell transplant from a related donor, was CMV-positive, and had no GVHD. Certain T cells may be donor cells from the graft.

This clone came up many times. This chain links TRBV7-9 with TRBJ1-5; TRBD1 agrees at 8 bases. The V segment lost 5 bases and the J segment 1 base; nucleotides outside the gene matches: 7. The CDR3 runs 16 residues. From germline, CDR1 is SEHNR and CDR2 FQNEAQ (reference sequence). The DNA for the CDR3 is TGTGCCAGCAGCGGACAGGGTGGAATCAGCAATCAGCCCCAGCATTTT. Its translation: CASSGQGGISNQPQHF.

Many counts were recorded for this clone. The chain links TRBV29-1 to TRBJ2-3, with D uncertain. Germline CDR1 SQVTM, CDR2 ANQGSEA. Between the trimmed V and J ends, which lost 6 bases and 7 bases, there was a span of 8 bases. This CDR3 has 10 amino acids. The chain's CDR3 is CSVEQYTQYF. The CDR3 DNA follows: TGCAGCGTGGAGCAGTATACGCAGTATTTT.

Relative to its sample, this clone is medium-sized. The genes are TRBV4-2 and TRBJ2-7; TRBD1 agrees at 7 bases. The germline V gene encodes CDR1 LGHNA and CDR2 YNFKEQ. V was clipped by 3 bases and J by 5 bases; unmatched bases: 10. There are 15 residues in the CDR3. The CDR3 DNA reads TGTGCCAGCAGCCAGGGGACAGCCTCGGTGGACGAGCAGTACTTC. Protein: CASSQGTASVDEQYF.

This clone has ten or more counts. The chain recombines TRBV11-2 with TRBJ2-1, with 7 bases that match TRBD1. The CDR3 is made up of 15 amino acids. V gave up 5 bases and J gave up 0 bases; unmatched junction bases: 4. The germline gives CDR1 SGHAT, CDR2 FQNNGV. CDR3 loop: CASSRQGFSYNEQFF. In DNA, the CDR3 is TGTGCCAGCAGCCGACAGGGATTCTCCTACAATGAGCAGTTCTTC.

This clone was counted ten times or more. The J gene is TRBJ2-2, the V gene TRBV6-4; TRBD1 might be the D (6 bases). Germline loops: CDR1 MRHNA, CDR2 SNTAGT. V was pared by 7 bases and J by 2 bases, with 11 bases between. This CDR3 is 14 amino acids long. The CDR3 is CASKRDINTGELFF. The CDR3 DNA is TGTGCCAGCAAACGGGACATTAACACCGGGGAGCTGTTTTTT.

The table lists this clone with many counts. The chain is built from TRBV6-5 and TRBJ1-2, with a tentative D call TRBD1 (5 bases). With 6 bases removed from V and 4 bases from J, the gap between germline ends came to 15 bases. From germline, CDR1 is MNHEY and CDR2 SVGAGI. This CDR3 region has 14 residues. The CDR3 DNA reads TGTGCCAGCAGAACCACTCAGGGCAGCTATGGCTACACCTTC. Its protein product is CASRTTQGSYGYTF.

This clone was counted many times. The chain joins TRBV19 to TRBJ2-7; TRBD2 matches at 7 bases. The CDR3 has 14 residues. CDR1 is LNHDA and CDR2 is SQIVND in the germline V gene (reference sequence). The V gene end was trimmed by 7 bases and the J gene end by 2 bases; junction bases not matched to a gene: 8. The CDR3 bases are TGTGCCAGTACCCCGTCCGGGACTACCTACGAGCAGTACTTC. Translated, it gives CASTPSGTTYEQYF.

Ten or more counts support this clone. DNA for the CDR3: TGTGCCAGCAGCCCTGGCCGCGGGGGAGGGGAGCAGTACTTC. It yields the protein CASSPGRGGGEQYF. The rearrangement links TRBV5-4 to TRBJ2-7, with TRBD2 identical over 7 bases. The ends lost 4 bases at V and 7 bases at J; junction bases unmatched: 11. The CDR3 runs to 14 residues. Germline V lookup: CDR1 SGHNT, CDR2 YYREEE (reference sequence).

This clone has at least ten counts. The CDR3 DNA follows: TGTGCCAGCAGCCCCGACACATACAATCAGCCCCAGCATTTT. This translates into CASSPDTYNQPQHF. The chain employs TRBV9 and TRBJ1-5; D is uncertain. The CDR3 is 14 amino acids. The germline CDR1 and CDR2 sequences are SGDLS and YYNGEE. The V gene lost 4 bases and the J gene lost 3 bases, with 11 bases spanning the gap.

This clone turned up a few times. The chain is built from TRBV14 and TRBJ2-5; 8 bases line up with TRBD2. From germline, CDR1 is SGHDN and CDR2 FVKESK. Losses at the gene ends were 3 bases for V and 2 bases for J; bases not matched to a gene: 5. This CDR3 is 15 amino acids long. The CDR3 DNA sequence: TGTGCCAGCAGCCACTATCGGGAGGGGCAAGAGACCCAGTACTTC. Residues: CASSHYREGQETQYF.

This clone was seen ten or more times. The rearrangement joins TRBV7-6 to TRBJ1-1; a possible D gene is TRBD1 (5 bases). The germline V gene encodes CDR1 SGHVS and CDR2 FNYEAQ. Trimming stripped 1 base from V and 6 bases from J, with 18 bases between. There are 16 residues in the CDR3. CDR3 nucleotide sequence: TGTGCCAGCAGCTTAGTGGGGGGTCGAATAGGGGCTGAAGCTTTCTTT. Translating it yields CASSLVGGRIGAEAFF.

This clone has at least ten counts. The genes are TRBV6-1 and TRBJ1-2, with TRBD1 matching 8 bases. Germline assignment: CDR1 MNHNS and CDR2 SASEGT. V trimming: 4 bases; J trimming: 13 bases; junction bases outside the gene matches: 14. The CDR3 spans 14 residues. The CDR3 region is CASSAQDRAGSRTF. In DNA, the CDR3 is TGTGCCAGCAGTGCCCAGGACAGGGCCGGATCCCGCACCTTC.

In this sample, this clone turned up many times. The chain has TRBV10-2 and TRBJ1-4; D remains unclear. Trimming pared 6 bases from V and 10 bases from J, leaving 15 bases between. CDR3 size: 13 residues. The V gene's germline CDR1 is WSHSY and CDR2 SAAADI. The CDR3 is CASRAGGLGKLFF. The CDR3 nucleotides read TGCGCCAGCAGGGCAGGAGGTTTGGGAAAACTGTTTTTT.

This clone was seen at least ten times. This chain links TRBV9 with TRBJ2-2; 7 nucleotides match TRBD2. CDR1 and CDR2 from the germline V gene are SGDLS and YYNGEE. The CDR3 is 17 residues long. The V gene end was trimmed by 4 bases and the J gene end by 3 bases; junction bases not matched to a gene: 12. CDR3 amino acids: CASSPGDVAGDTGELFF. The CDR3 coding sequence is TGTGCCAGCAGCCCGGGGGACGTGGCGGGAGACACCGGGGAGCTGTTTTTT.

This clone was seen at least ten times. The genes are TRBV18 and TRBJ1-4; 9 bases are shared with TRBD1. Trimming cost V 2 bases and J 5 bases; bases outside gene matches: 3. CDR1 and CDR2 from the germline V gene are KGHSH and LQKENI. This CDR3 region has 15 residues. The CDR3 is CASSPWTGENEKLFF. CDR3 coding DNA: TGTGCCAGCTCACCATGGACAGGGGAAAATGAAAAACTGTTTTTT.

The table lists this clone with many counts. The rearrangement joins TRBV2 to TRBJ1-4; maybe TRBD1 (5 bases). CDR3 size: 13 residues. Trimming cost V 9 bases and J 4 bases, with 12 bases left between them. Germline V gene data show CDR1 as SNHLY and CDR2 as FYNNEI. The CDR3 region is CASSDSLNEKLFF. The CDR3 bases are TGTGCCAGTTCAGACAGCCTTAATGAAAAACTGTTTTTT.

This clone was recorded at least ten times. V is TRBV7-2 and J is TRBJ2-7; D unclear. This CDR3 comprises 11 residues. Trimming cost V 3 bases and J 2 bases, with 2 bases left between them. Germline-derived CDR1 and CDR2 are SGHTA and FQGNSA. CDR3 coding DNA: TGTGCCAGCAGCTTCGCCTACGAGCAGTACTTC. Protein: CASSFAYEQYF. Complete variable domain (other parts from reference TRBV7-2 and TRBJ2-7): GAGVSQSPSNKVTEKGKDVELRCDPISGHTALYWYRQSLGQGLEFLIYFQGNSAPDKSGLPSDRFSAERTGGSVSTLTIQRTQQEDSAVYLCASSFAYEQYFGPGTRLTVT.

This clone was picked up many times. DNA of the CDR3: TGTGCCAGTAGTATAACTATAAACTACGAGCAGTACTTC. It yields the protein CASSITINYEQYF. The chain links TRBV19 to TRBJ2-7, with D unresolved. The CDR3 covers 13 residues. The V gene's germline CDR1 is LNHDA and CDR2 SQIVND (reference sequence). The germline V and J ends were trimmed by 2 bases and 3 bases, with 8 bases remaining between them.

The table lists this clone with many counts. The rearrangement links TRBV5-1 to TRBJ1-6, with no clear D. V was cut by 2 bases and J by 5 bases, with 14 bases left in between. CDR1 SGHRS and CDR2 YFSETQ come from the germline V gene. The CDR3 runs 16 residues. The CDR3 DNA reads as TGCGCCAGCAGCTTTTTATCGGCAGACAATAATTCACCCCTCCACTTT. Its translation is CASSFLSADNNSPLHF.

This clone was detected ten times or more. The chain has TRBV5-1 and TRBJ2-7; a weak D match, TRBD2 (5 bases). CDR3 length equals 13 residues. Germline V gene lookup returns CDR1 SGHRS and CDR2 YFSETQ. With 4 bases removed from V and 3 bases from J, the gap between germline ends came to 11 bases. In DNA, the CDR3 is TGCGCCAGCAGCAGGGAGCAGCTCTACGAGCAGTACTTC. Encoded protein: CASSREQLYEQYF.